This TCR beta chain was retrieved from a study of T-cell reconstitution after alpha-beta-depleted transplantation in children. For TCRbeta, the library was prepared with unique molecular identifiers. TCRdb recomputed calls from the PCR reads with MiXCR, one row per CDR3 protein. This sample carries about 300,000 distinct CDR3 sequences, over 7.5% of them seen once, and the ten largest clones take about 9.3%. Trimming stripped 5 bases from V and 9 bases from J, with 13 bases between. The CDR3 has 12 amino acids. Overall study findings and caveats: Some patients showed high day-60 TCRbeta diversity, which derived from surviving recipient T cells and thymic progenitors. Hyperexpanded clones declined; after one year, newly produced T cells mostly supplied diversity.

This clonotype was recorded many times. As yet, its antigen is unknown. This TCR came from a female patient between 2 and 10 years old who had a stem cell transplant for Fanconi anemia, so the T cells may come from the graft donor. Sequencing used peripheral blood, obtained 360 days after TCRalphabeta/CD19-depleted stem cell transplant. V and J are TRBV12-3 or TRBV12-4 and TRBJ1-1, with D hard to call. Here the CDR3 DNA reads TGTGCCAGCAGTCTTAACAGCTGGAAAGCTTTCTTT. Protein product: CASSLNSWKAFF.